The 6 T cell receptor beta chains in this list originate from one sample, sequenced in a study of OX40 agonist ivuxolimab in advanced cancers. Only in-frame clones appear in the TCRdb table, and some are missing; sequencing was by immunoSEQ multiplex PCR. The sample shows roughly 86,000 clones, 85% to 90% of them seen only once. The material was CD4+ or CD8+ T cells sorted from blood, obtained in a trial of the OX40 agonist ivuxolimab. These receptors were taken from an adult with an advanced solid tumor such as melanoma, head and neck, liver or kidney cancer.

The chain joins TRBV5-1 to TRBJ2-7, with D possibly TRBD2 on 7 matching bases. CDR1 and CDR2 from the germline V gene are SGHRS and YFSETQ. The CDR3 runs to 13 residues. The ends were cut back, 5 bases at V and 3 bases at J, with 12 bases in the middle. CDR3 loop: CASREGGGYEQYF. For the CDR3, the DNA is TGCGCCAGCAGAGAGGGGGGGGGCTACGAGCAGTACTTC. Looking up the rest from reference TRBV5-1 and TRBJ2-7 gives the full variable domain: KAGVTQTPRYLIKTRGQQVTLSCSPISGHRSVSWYQQTPGQGLQFLFEYFSETQRNKGNFPGRFSGRQFSNSRSEMNVSTLELGDSALYLCASREGGGYEQYFGPGTRLTVT.

This chain links TRBV7-9 with TRBJ2-3; unclear D gene. Germline loops: CDR1 SEHNR, CDR2 FQNEAQ (reference sequence). This CDR3 is 13 amino acids long. V lost 0 bases and J 5 bases, leaving 6 bases between the germline ends. CDR3 bases: TGTGCCAGCAGCTTAGCGAATAGAGATACGCAGTATTTT. It encodes CASSLANRDTQYF.

This chain joins TRBV11-2 and TRBJ2-7; a weak D match, TRBD1 (5 bases). Germline CDR1 SGHAT, CDR2 FQNNGV. The CDR3 covers 15 residues. V lost 1 base to trimming and J lost 2 bases, with 12 bases between them. CDR3 amino acids: CASSLVWGRAYEQYF. The CDR3 nucleotides read TGTGCCAGCAGCTTAGTGTGGGGCAGAGCCTACGAGCAGTACTTC.

The V gene is TRBV7-2, the J gene TRBJ1-5; D is unresolved. Trimming took off 4 bases at V and 9 bases at J, with 7 bases between the two ends. The CDR3 covers 11 residues. The germline gives CDR1 SGHTA, CDR2 FQGNSA. CDR3 DNA sequence: TGTGCCAGCAGCTCGTGGGGGCCCCAGCATTTT. The encoded protein is CASSSWGPQHF.

This clone was seen once. The rearrangement joins TRBV4-1 to TRBJ2-4; 13 positions agree with TRBD2. Germline-derived CDR1 and CDR2 are MGHRA and YSYEKL. J was trimmed by 3 bases and V by 1 base; bases with no gene match: 6. CDR3 length equals 18 residues. CDR3 sequence: CASSQGLAGGRDKNIQYF. The CDR3 nucleotides are TGCGCCAGCAGCCAAGGACTAGCGGGAGGTAGGGACAAAAACATTCAGTACTTC.

V gene TRBV30 combines with J gene TRBJ2-5; 8 positions agree with TRBD1. V was clipped by 1 base and J by 5 bases; unmatched bases: 3. The CDR3 length is 13 residues. Germline V CDR1 and CDR2: GTSNPN, SVGIG (reference sequence). This CDR3 is CAWSADRVETQYF. In DNA, the CDR3 is TGTGCCTGGAGTGCGGACAGGGTGGAGACCCAGTACTTC.